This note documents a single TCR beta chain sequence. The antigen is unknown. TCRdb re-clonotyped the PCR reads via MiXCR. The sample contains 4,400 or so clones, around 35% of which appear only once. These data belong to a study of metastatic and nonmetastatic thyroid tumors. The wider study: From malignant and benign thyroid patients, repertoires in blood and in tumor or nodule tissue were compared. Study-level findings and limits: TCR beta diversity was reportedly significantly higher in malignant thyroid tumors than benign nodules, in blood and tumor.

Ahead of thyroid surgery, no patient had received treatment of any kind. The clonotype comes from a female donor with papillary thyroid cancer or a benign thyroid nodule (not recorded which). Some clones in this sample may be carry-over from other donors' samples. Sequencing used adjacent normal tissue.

This CDR3 reads CASSLKRNEKLFF. CDR3 in DNA: TGTGCCAGCAGTTTAAAAAGGAATGAAAAACTGTTTTTT. The chain employs TRBV12-3 or TRBV12-4 and TRBJ1-4; D is ambiguous. The CDR3 has 13 amino acids. V was cut by 2 bases and J by 5 bases, with 6 bases left in between.